The source of this TCR beta chain is a study of CD8 T cells in ankylosing spondylitis. Overall study results and limits: Reported data indicate significant enrichment of disease-linked clones within matched ankylosing spondylitis synovial fluid. Eight highly homologous variants formed a TCR beta motif that appeared characteristic of ankylosing spondylitis blood.

Quantitative 5'-RACE was performed with molecular barcodes, and it yielded the TCR beta libraries. TCRdb fed the 5' RACE reads into MiXCR, producing one record per CDR3 protein. Of roughly 700,000 distinct CDR3 sequences in the sample, around a fifth are singletons; the top ten hold around 19%. This clonotype was seen ten or more times. Its antigen is as yet unknown. CDR3 length: 14 residues. In germline, CDR1 is SGHTA, CDR2 FQGNSA. V lost 0 bases to trimming and J lost 4 bases; unmatched junction nucleotides: 3. The rearrangement joins TRBV7-2 to TRBJ2-7, with TRBD1 matching 7 bases. Source material: blood, either unsorted or a sorted T cell fraction (not recorded which). This receptor was taken from a male donor with ankylosing spondylitis. The CDR3 sequence: CASSLAGGIYEQYF. DNA for the CDR3: TGTGCCAGCAGCTTAGCAGGGGGCATTTACGAGCAGTACTTC.